This TCR beta chain was recorded in a study of shared clonotypes between healthy human individuals. Findings and limits, study-wide: The study found roughly 5% of naive CD4 clonotypes shared across four donors.

In the case of this clone: What it binds is unknown.

The CDR3 spans 16 residues. Trimming pared 0 bases from V and 0 bases from J, leaving 11 bases between. Germline CDR1 reads ENHRY; CDR2 reads SYGVKD. Everyone who donated was a Caucasian adult who lived in Nashville, Tennessee. CD4+ cells were split into CD45RA+ naive and CD45RA-negative memory subsets. Profiling relied on immunoSEQ multiplex PCR, and the TCRdb table lists in-frame clones only, not all of them. The table has over 2 million clones, 85% to 95% seen once; the top ten hold 0.13%. This TCR was recovered from a man younger than 30 in good health. The rearrangement joins TRBV10-3 to TRBJ1-1, with TRBD1 as a possible D gene (6 bases). The sample comprised naive CD4+ T cells sorted from blood. Sample subset: CD45RA+ positively selected. CDR3 coding DNA: TGTGCCATCAGTGAGTCGACAGGCGGGTTGAACACTGAAGCTTTCTTT. Amino acid sequence: CAISESTGGLNTEAFF.